This T cell receptor (beta chain) is from a study of monozygotic twins with cystic fibrosis. The wider study: With about 15 PCR cycles, barcoded libraries came from about 3.2 micrograms of fragmented DNA. Study results and caveats: Median Simpson clonality of 0.0095 suggested naive T cells predominated.

On this clone: Its target is not known.

Germline loops: CDR1 SGHTA, CDR2 FQGNSA. Trimming removed 0 bases from V and 6 bases from J, with 6 bases in between. The CDR3 extends over 13 amino acids. Here immunoSEQ multiplex PCR was the method, and the copy in TCRdb shows in-frame clones only, minus some. The table includes just under 20,000 clones, 75% to 95% detected once. This chain uses TRBV7-2 with TRBJ2-1; D is perhaps TRBD2 (6 bases). The material sequenced was blood. This clonotype was sampled from a girl aged 2-10 years with cystic fibrosis. The CDR3 here is CASSLARGNEQFF. CDR3 DNA: TGTGCCAGCAGCTTAGCGCGGGGCAATGAGCAGTTCTTC.